Below, 27 T cell receptor beta chains from the same sample are listed, as sequenced in a study of cytomegalovirus exposure and HLA in healthy donors. PCR involved 60 Vbeta and 13 Jbeta primers. Using immunoSEQ multiplex PCR, the repertoire was profiled, and TCRdb retains in-frame clones only, with some absent. The sample includes about 130,000 clones, around 72% of them seen just once. The sequenced sample was PBMCs. These receptors all come from a man between 18 and 29 years old in good health and CMV-seropositive.

This clone has more than one count but fewer than ten. The chain has TRBV7-6 and TRBJ2-7; 10 bases line up with TRBD2. Germline lookup yields CDR1 SGHVS and CDR2 FNYEAQ. This CDR3 region has 13 residues. The V gene end was trimmed by 5 bases and the J gene end by 7 bases; junction bases not matched to a gene: 5. CDR3 loop: CASSPRGLAEQYF. The CDR3 bases are TGTGCCAGCAGCCCCAGGGGACTAGCGGAGCAGTACTTC.

The V gene is TRBV6-5, the J gene TRBJ2-7; D ambiguous. Germline V gene sequence: CDR1 MNHEY, CDR2 SVGAGI. The CDR3 runs 14 residues. V lost 3 bases to trimming and J lost 0 bases, with 9 bases between them. For the CDR3, the DNA is TGTGCCAGCAGTTATACAGAGAGCTCCTACGAGCAGTACTTC. Translated: CASSYTESSYEQYF.

The chain employs TRBV19 and TRBJ2-5; tentative D call: TRBD1 (6 bases). Germline CDR1 and CDR2: LNHDA and SQIVND (reference sequence). The CDR3 is 13 amino acids. V was cut by 6 bases and J by 3 bases, with 11 bases left in between. The CDR3 DNA reads as TGTGCCAGTAGCCTGACAGGAAAAGAGACCCAGTACTTC. It translates to CASSLTGKETQYF.

This chain connects TRBV6-4 to TRBJ2-2; 8 bases are shared with TRBD2. The CDR3 is 14 amino acids. The junction had 4 bases not matched to a gene; V was cut back by 5 bases and J by 5 bases. Germline assignment: CDR1 MRHNA and CDR2 SNTAGT. CDR3 sequence (DNA): TGTGCCAGCAGTCTTAGCGGGGAGACCGGGGAGCTGTTTTTT. This translates into CASSLSGETGELFF.

V usage is TRBV19 and J usage is TRBJ2-1; D remains ambiguous. With 3 bases removed from V and 6 bases from J, the gap between germline ends came to 12 bases. CDR1 is LNHDA, CDR2 SQIVND, per germline (reference sequence). CDR3 size: 14 residues. The chain's CDR3 is CASSMAGRLNEQFF. CDR3 in DNA: TGTGCCAGTAGTATGGCTGGGCGCCTCAATGAGCAGTTCTTC.

V gene TRBV19 combines with J gene TRBJ1-4; TRBD1 might be the D (6 bases). This CDR3 is built from 16 residues. The V gene lost 2 bases and the J gene lost 3 bases, with 13 bases spanning the gap. CDR1 and CDR2 from the germline V gene are LNHDA and SQIVND (reference sequence). The CDR3 DNA is TGTGCCAGTAGTATACTACAGGGTTCGGCTAATGAAAAACTGTTTTTT. Its protein is CASSILQGSANEKLFF. The full variable domain, rest sourced from reference TRBV19 and TRBJ1-4, is DGGITQSPKYLFRKEGQNVTLSCEQNLNHDAMYWYRQDPGQGLRLIYYSQIVNDFQKGDIAEGYSVSREKKESFPLTVTSAQKNPTAFYLCASSILQGSANEKLFFGSGTQLSVL.

V gene TRBV27 combines with J gene TRBJ2-5, with TRBD2 identical over 7 bases. Trimming cost V 1 base and J 5 bases; bases outside gene matches: 4. The germline V gene encodes CDR1 MNHEY and CDR2 SMNVEV (reference sequence). This CDR3 comprises 14 residues. This chain's CDR3 is CASSLLRGSETQYF. CDR3 DNA sequence: TGTGCCAGCAGTTTATTGCGGGGGAGCGAGACCCAGTACTTC.

The chain employs TRBV28 and TRBJ2-2, with D possibly TRBD1 on 5 matching bases. Germline CDR1 is MDHEN and CDR2 is SYDVKM. CDR3 length: 16 residues. V lost 1 base to trimming and J lost 1 base, with 10 bases between them. The CDR3 DNA follows: TGTGCCAGCAGTTTATATTCAGGGTTGAACACCGGGGAGCTGTTTTTT. Translating gives CASSLYSGLNTGELFF. The entire variable domain, with the rest obtained from reference TRBV28 and TRBJ2-2, is as follows: DVKVTQSSRYLVKRTGEKVFLECVQDMDHENMFWYRQDPGLGLRLIYFSYDVKMKEKGDIPEGYSVSREKKERFSLILESASTNQTSMYLCASSLYSGLNTGELFFGEGSRLTVL.

V usage is TRBV19 and J usage is TRBJ1-2; D might be TRBD1 (6 bases). CDR1 is LNHDA, CDR2 SQIVND, per germline (reference sequence). The V end was cut by 1 base, the J end by 5 bases, with 11 bases between. The CDR3 loop spans 14 amino acids. The CDR3 sequence is CASSIGGTLYGYTF. In nucleotides, the CDR3 is TGTGCCAGTAGTATAGGTGGGACACTTTATGGCTACACCTTC.

This clone was counted a single time. The chain links TRBV18 to TRBJ1-6; D possibly corresponds to TRBD1 (6 bases). The germline V gene encodes CDR1 KGHSH and CDR2 LQKENI. This CDR3 is built from 13 residues. V lost 6 bases to trimming and J lost 10 bases, with 13 bases between them. Here the CDR3 DNA reads TGTGCCAGCTCGACAGGAACGGGATCACCCCTCCACTTT. Translation gives CASSTGTGSPLHF.

The rearrangement links TRBV10-3 to TRBJ2-2; TRBD2 is a possible D gene (6 bases). V lost 10 bases to trimming and J lost 6 bases, with 18 bases between them. The V gene's germline CDR1 is ENHRY and CDR2 SYGVKD. The CDR3 runs 14 residues. CDR3: CATAAAGRAGELFF. For the CDR3, the DNA is TGTGCCACCGCCGCCGCGGGAAGGGCCGGGGAGCTGTTTTTT.

This clone has a single count. V gene TRBV29-1 combines with J gene TRBJ2-7; 8 nucleotides align to TRBD1. The junction had 14 bases not matched to a gene; V was cut back by 7 bases and J by 3 bases. From germline, CDR1 is SQVTM and CDR2 ANQGSEA. The CDR3 covers 15 residues. The CDR3 loop is CSAGAKTGALYEQYF. CDR3 bases: TGCAGCGCCGGAGCAAAGACAGGGGCCCTCTACGAGCAGTACTTC.

This chain links TRBV14 with TRBJ2-6; no clear D. Germline CDR1 is SGHDN and CDR2 is FVKESK. This CDR3 spans 18 amino acids. The V end lost 4 bases, the J end lost 0 bases, and 16 bases lay between the germline ends. CDR3 loop: CASSRPTLSSSGANVLTF. CDR3 in DNA: TGTGCCAGCAGCCGACCGACTCTATCCTCCTCTGGGGCCAACGTCCTGACTTTC.

The sample holds one count of this clone. This chain connects TRBV28 to TRBJ2-7; tentatively, D is TRBD1 (5 bases). The CDR3 is 15 residues long. The V gene lost 8 bases and the J gene lost 3 bases, with 20 bases spanning the gap. Germline loops: CDR1 MDHEN, CDR2 SYDVKM. The CDR3 protein is CASHPHRQGDYEQYF. CDR3 coding DNA: TGTGCCAGCCATCCCCACCGCCAGGGTGACTACGAGCAGTACTTC.

The V and J genes are TRBV6-4 and TRBJ1-2; D gene uncertain. Germline values: CDR1 MRHNA, CDR2 SNTAGT. Trimming shortened V by 2 bases and J by 5 bases, and 12 bases separated the two germline ends. This CDR3 spans 14 amino acids. CDR3 in DNA: TGTGCCAGCAGTGACACCCAAAGCGGGTATGGCTACACCTTC. Protein product: CASSDTQSGYGYTF.

The gene calls are TRBV19 and TRBJ1-2, with 7 bases fitting TRBD1. CDR3 size: 13 residues. Germline lookup yields CDR1 LNHDA and CDR2 SQIVND (reference sequence). Trimming removed 6 bases from V and 5 bases from J; junction bases left unmatched: 6. CDR3 residues: CASRTGPRYGYTF. The DNA for the CDR3 is TGTGCCAGTAGGACAGGGCCTCGGTATGGCTACACCTTC.

The chain couples TRBV5-1 to TRBJ1-4; 7 bases agree with TRBD1. The junction had 12 bases not matched to a gene; V was cut back by 4 bases and J by 12 bases. The germline V gene has CDR1 SGHRS and CDR2 YFSETQ. This CDR3 is 14 amino acids long. In DNA, the CDR3 is TGCGCCAGCAGCCTGGGACAGTCACCAAAGGAACTGTTTTTT. It yields the protein CASSLGQSPKELFF.

V and J are TRBV10-2 and TRBJ2-7, with TRBD2 identical over 8 bases. CDR1 WSHSY and CDR2 SAAADI come from the germline V gene. Losses at the gene ends were 10 bases for V and 4 bases for J; bases not matched to a gene: 6. The CDR3 loop spans 12 amino acids. As DNA, the CDR3 is TGCGCCACCCGGGGGGGCCGGTACGAGCAGTACTTC. Encoded protein: CATRGGRYEQYF.

The V call is TRBV29-1, the J call TRBJ2-3; D may be TRBD2 (6 bases). Per germline, CDR1 SQVTM and CDR2 ANQGSEA. Trimming left V 7 bases short and J 0 bases short, with 20 bases between. This CDR3 spans 16 amino acids. As DNA, the CDR3 is TGCAGCGGGGGGGAGGTCGGCGGTTATAGCACAGATACGCAGTATTTT. It is translated as CSGGEVGGYSTDTQYF.

V is TRBV27 and J is TRBJ2-7; 9 bases agree with TRBD2. Germline lookup yields CDR1 MNHEY and CDR2 SMNVEV (reference sequence). The CDR3 extends over 14 amino acids. Losses at the gene ends were 6 bases for V and 0 bases for J; bases not matched to a gene: 3. This chain's CDR3 is CASSYSGSSYEQYF. CDR3 sequence (DNA): TGTGCCAGCAGCTATAGCGGGAGCTCCTACGAGCAGTACTTC.

The V gene is TRBV18, the J gene TRBJ2-7, with D hard to call. CDR3 length equals 12 residues. The V and J ends lost 6 bases and 0 bases respectively, with 6 bases between them. Germline-derived CDR1 and CDR2 are KGHSH and LQKENI. CDR3 protein: CASSFSSYEQYF. CDR3 DNA: TGTGCCAGCTCTTTCAGCTCCTACGAGCAGTACTTC.

V usage is TRBV19 and J usage is TRBJ1-2; D gene unclear. Germline CDR1 is LNHDA and CDR2 is SQIVND (reference sequence). The CDR3 is 12 amino acids. V lost 1 base and J 8 bases, leaving 8 bases between the germline ends. In DNA form, the CDR3 reads TGTGCCAGTAGTATAGCCAGGTCGGGCTACACCTTC. The encoded protein is CASSIARSGYTF.

The chain links TRBV15 to TRBJ2-7; 7 nucleotides align to TRBD2. The CDR3 contains 15 residues. The germline gives CDR1 LNHNV, CDR2 YYDKDF (reference sequence). The V gene end was trimmed by 5 bases and the J gene end by 3 bases; junction bases not matched to a gene: 10. The CDR3 reads CATSRARAGFYEQYF. The CDR3 DNA follows: TGTGCCACCAGCCGGGCCCGAGCGGGGTTCTACGAGCAGTACTTC. Full variable domain (remainder filled in from reference TRBV15 and TRBJ2-7): DAMVIQNPRYQVTQFGKPVTLSCSQTLNHNVMYWYQQKSSQAPKLLFHYYDKDFNNEADTPDNFQSRRPNTSFCFLDIRSPGLGDTAMYLCATSRARAGFYEQYFGPGTRLTVT.

The chain links TRBV4-2 to TRBJ2-5, with 8 bases lining up with TRBD1. With 4 bases clipped from V and 11 bases from J, the junction kept 9 bases outside the gene matches. CDR1 is LGHNA, CDR2 YNFKEQ, per germline. This CDR3 has 13 residues. Here the CDR3 reads CASSPPGTGEQYF. CDR3 sequence (DNA): TGTGCCAGCAGCCCTCCCGGGACAGGTGAGCAGTACTTC.

V usage is TRBV5-4 and J usage is TRBJ1-4; 7 bases line up with TRBD1. The germline CDR1 and CDR2 sequences are SGHNT and YYREEE (reference sequence). The CDR3 totals 14 residues. With V trimmed by 2 bases and J by 5 bases, 3 bases remained unmatched. The CDR3 is CASSFGQENEKLFF. The CDR3 region has the DNA TGTGCCAGCAGCTTCGGACAGGAAAATGAAAAACTGTTTTTT.

The CDR3 sequence is CASSSFEGRGLNEKLFF. The CDR3 DNA reads as TGTGCCAGCAGCTCCTTTGAGGGTCGAGGCCTAAATGAAAAACTGTTTTTT. The J gene is TRBJ1-4, the V gene TRBV7-6; D call uncertain. CDR3 length: 17 residues. Germline values: CDR1 SGHVS, CDR2 FNYEAQ. V was pared by 4 bases and J by 5 bases, with 20 bases between.

This clone occurred a few times. One end of the junction varies from germline; a read error may be responsible. V usage is TRBV10-1 and J usage is TRBJ2-7, with 7 bases that match TRBD1. Per the germline V gene, CDR1 is WNHNN and CDR2 is SYGVQD (reference sequence). CDR3 size: 12 residues. The CDR3 region is CASSESLGQPSF. DNA of the CDR3: TGCGCCAGCAGTGAGTCTCTGGGACAGCCGTCGTTT.